The rows below give T cell receptor beta chains drawn from one sample of a study of T cell clonotyping in hematopoietic cell transplantation. Sequencing was performed with immunoSEQ multiplex PCR; in TCRdb, only in-frame clones are kept and a portion is missing. The table lists some 40,000 clones, about 96% of them singletons. The sequencing input was peripheral blood mononuclear cells. These receptors were collected from a man aged 30 to 39 in good health. Some clones in this sample may be carry-over from other donors' samples. Each CDR3 is given with its conserved first and last residue. D genes are given only for firm matches. A clone size is listed for some rows: how often the clone was seen (once, few, many), or a class if it is expanded.

TRBJ2-7 | TRBV7-8 | NA | NA | 15 | CASSLGPGVTYEQYF | TGTGCCAGCAGCCTTGGGCCGGGCGTAACCTACGAGCAGTACTTC
TRBJ2-5 | TRBV10-1 | NA | NA | 13 | CASQVSAGETQYF | TGCGCCAGCCAGGTCTCCGCCGGAGAGACCCAGTACTTC
TRBJ2-7 | TRBV7-9 | once | TRBD1 | 16 | CASSQGQGQIMYEQYF | TGTGCCAGCAGCCAGGGACAGGGGCAAATAATGTACGAGCAGTACTTC
TRBJ2-7 | TRBV11-2 | NA | NA | 14 | CASRPLGDPYEQYF | TGTGCCAGCAGGCCATTGGGCGACCCCTACGAGCAGTACTTC
TRBJ1-1 | TRBV6-4 | NA | NA | 13 | CASRGQSNTEAFF | TGTGCCAGCAGAGGACAGTCGAACACTGAAGCTTTCTTT
TRBJ1-1 | TRBV7-9 | NA | NA | 14 | CASSLEGFGTEAFF | TGTGCCAGCAGCTTAGAAGGGTTCGGCACTGAAGCTTTCTTT
TRBJ1-6 | TRBV9 | NA | NA | 13 | CASSQEEYSPLHF | TGTGCCAGCAGCCAGGAAGAGTATTCACCCCTCCACTTT
TRBJ2-7 | TRBV4-1 | NA | NA | 16 | CASSQDNPETTYEQYF | TGCGCCAGCAGCCAAGATAACCCGGAGACGACCTACGAGCAGTACTTC
TRBJ2-7 | TRBV19 | once | TRBD2 | 13 | CASSGGRAGEQYF | TGTGCCAGTAGTGGCGGGAGGGCGGGCGAGCAGTACTTC
TRBJ1-5 | TRBV19 | NA | NA | 17 | CASSIASGGLSNQPQHF | TGTGCCAGTAGTATAGCGTCGGGGGGGCTAAGCAATCAGCCCCAGCATTTT
TRBJ1-1 | TRBV5-4 | NA | NA | 15 | CASSLDAGRNTEAFF | TGTGCCAGCAGCTTGGATGCAGGGAGGAACACTGAAGCTTTCTTT
TRBJ1-2 | TRBV30 | NA | NA | 14 | CAWSDGQTNYGYTF | TGTGCCTGGAGTGACGGACAGACTAACTATGGCTACACCTTC
TRBJ1-2 | TRBV15 | once | NA | 13 | CATSPGGGYGYTF | TGTGCCACCAGCCCTGGCGGCGGCTATGGCTACACCTTC
TRBJ2-2 | TRBV2 | NA | NA | 14 | CASSETYTNGELFF | TGTGCCAGCAGTGAAACATATACGAACGGGGAGCTGTTTTTT
TRBJ2-1 | TRBV5-4 | once | TRBD2 | 17 | CASSPGTSGVGYNEQFF | TGTGCCAGCAGCCCGGGGACTAGCGGGGTCGGGTACAATGAGCAGTTCTTC
TRBJ2-7 | TRBV4-1 | NA | NA | 14 | CASSQVVSDYEQYF | TGCGCCAGCAGCCAAGTTGTTAGCGACTACGAGCAGTACTTC
TRBJ2-5 | TRBV11-3 | NA | TRBD1 | 15 | CASSLGQGSPETQYF | TGTGCCAGCAGCTTGGGACAGGGAAGCCCGGAGACCCAGTACTTC
TRBJ1-5 | TRBV30 | NA | NA | 14 | CAWSNGFSNQPQHF | TGTGCCTGGAGTAACGGATTTAGCAATCAGCCCCAGCATTTT
TRBJ2-3 | TRBV6-6 | NA | TRBD1 | 14 | CASSLGTGADTQYF | TGTGCCAGCAGCCTTGGGACAGGGGCAGATACGCAGTATTTT
TRBJ1-1 | TRBV2 | NA | NA | 13 | CASSIGENTEAFF | TGTGCCAGCAGTATAGGCGAGAACACTGAAGCTTTCTTT
TRBJ1-3 | TRBV29-1 | NA | TRBD1 | 14 | CSVSNRGSGNTIYF | TGCAGCGTTTCGAACAGGGGCTCTGGAAACACCATATATTTT
TRBJ2-7 | TRBV5-4 | NA | NA | 12 | CASSLLSGEQYF | TGTGCCAGCAGCCTTCTTTCCGGCGAGCAGTACTTC
TRBJ2-3 | TRBV7-6 | NA | NA | 11 | CASSLRDTQYF | TGTGCCAGCAGCCTTCGGGATACGCAGTATTTT
TRBJ2-7 | TRBV6-5 | NA | TRBD1 | 15 | CASSPGTGASYEQYF | TGTGCCAGCAGTCCCGGGACAGGGGCCTCCTACGAGCAGTACTTC
TRBJ1-1 | TRBV6-5 | NA | NA | 15 | CASSYRAGLNTEAFF | TGTGCCAGCAGTTACAGGGCCGGTTTGAACACTGAAGCTTTCTTT
TRBJ2-7 | TRBV29-1 | NA | TRBD1 | 12 | CSVSDRGYEQYF | TGCAGCGTTTCGGACAGGGGGTACGAGCAGTACTTC
TRBJ1-2 | TRBV30 | NA | TRBD1 | 14 | CAWSTGQGHYGYTF | TGTGCCTGGAGTACGGGACAGGGTCACTATGGCTACACCTTC
TRBJ2-5 | TRBV7-9 | NA | TRBD1 | 15 | CASSPQGFSLETQYF | TGTGCCAGCAGCCCACAGGGGTTCTCATTAGAGACCCAGTACTTC
TRBJ1-1 | TRBV11-2 | NA | NA | 14 | CASSLPRVNTEAFF | TGTGCCAGCAGCCTCCCGCGGGTGAACACTGAAGCTTTCTTT
TRBJ2-7 | TRBV11-2 | NA | TRBD1 | 15 | CASSKMGQGFYEQYF | TGTGCCAGCAGTAAAATGGGACAGGGCTTCTACGAGCAGTACTTC
TRBJ2-2 | TRBV27 | NA | TRBD1 | 16 | CASSRLGTGGGGELFF | TGTGCCAGCAGTCGCCTGGGGACAGGGGGGGGCGGGGAGCTGTTTTTT
TRBJ2-7 | TRBV15 | NA | NA | 16 | CATSINQGVATYEQYF | TGTGCCACCAGCATCAATCAAGGCGTCGCGACCTACGAGCAGTACTTC
TRBJ2-2 | TRBV27 | NA | NA | 13 | CASSFMRWGELFF | TGTGCCAGCAGTTTTATGAGGTGGGGGGAGCTGTTTTTT
TRBJ2-2 | TRBV6-4 | once | NA | 12 | CASSEGTGELFF | TGTGCCAGCAGTGAGGGCACCGGGGAGCTGTTTTTT
TRBJ2-5 | TRBV19 | once | NA | 14 | CASRKVPEQETQYF | TGTGCCAGTAGAAAGGTCCCGGAACAAGAGACCCAGTACTTC
TRBJ1-5 | TRBV6-6 | NA | NA | 14 | CASSSDRRYQPQHF | TGTGCCAGCAGTTCCGACCGGAGATATCAGCCCCAGCATTTT
TRBJ1-4 | TRBV12-5 | NA | NA | 18 | CASGLVVWPGSSNEKLFF | TGTGCTAGTGGTTTGGTAGTATGGCCGGGGTCTTCTAATGAAAAACTGTTTTTT
TRBJ1-4 | TRBV7-9 | NA | TRBD1 | 15 | CASSSQGAVGEKLFF | TGTGCCAGCAGCTCCCAGGGGGCAGTTGGTGAAAAACTGTTTTTT
TRBJ1-1 | TRBV6-6 | NA | TRBD1 | 14 | CASSPGGARTEAFF | TGTGCCAGCAGCCCAGGGGGCGCGAGAACTGAAGCTTTCTTT
TRBJ2-3 | TRBV7-8 | NA | NA | 16 | CASSRGGGDSTDTQYF | TGTGCCAGCAGCCGAGGGGGAGGGGACAGCACAGATACGCAGTATTTT
TRBJ1-1 | TRBV9 | NA | NA | 18 | CASSPLPSSSNMNTEAFF | TGTGCCAGCAGCCCATTACCCTCCTCTTCTAACATGAACACTGAAGCTTTCTTT
TRBJ1-4 | TRBV4-3 | NA | NA | 14 | CASSQELLNEKLFF | TGCGCCAGCAGCCAAGAATTACTTAATGAAAAACTGTTTTTT
TRBJ2-5 | TRBV9 | NA | TRBD2 | 13 | CASKSGSGETQYF | TGTGCCAGCAAGAGCGGGAGCGGGGAGACCCAGTACTTC
TRBJ2-1 | TRBV27 | NA | TRBD2 | 13 | CASGRGGYNEQFF | TGTGCCAGCGGTCGGGGGGGCTACAATGAGCAGTTCTTC
TRBJ1-1 | TRBV27 | NA | NA | 14 | CASRPQVPGTEAFF | TGTGCCAGCAGACCCCAGGTACCCGGCACTGAAGCTTTCTTT
TRBJ2-3 | TRBV19 | NA | NA | 14 | CASSTIDAGDTQYF | TGTGCCAGTAGTACGATCGACGCAGGAGATACGCAGTATTTT
TRBJ2-5 | TRBV5-1 | NA | NA | 16 | CASSFAVRGSGETQYF | TGCGCCAGCAGCTTCGCTGTAAGGGGGTCTGGAGAGACCCAGTACTTC
TRBJ2-2 | TRBV11-2 | NA | NA | 14 | CASSSGPNTGELFF | TGTGCCAGCAGCTCGGGTCCGAACACCGGGGAGCTGTTTTTT
TRBJ2-1 | TRBV4-3 | NA | NA | 16 | CASSQDTASAFNEQFF | TGCGCCAGCAGCCAAGATACGGCTAGCGCCTTCAATGAGCAGTTCTTC
TRBJ2-2 | TRBV19 | once | TRBD1 | 14 | CATAGQGASGELFF | TGTGCCACCGCGGGACAGGGGGCGTCAGGGGAGCTGTTTTTT
TRBJ2-5 | TRBV19 | NA | NA | 16 | CASKGLSSGVGETQYF | TGTGCCAGTAAGGGCCTATCGAGTGGGGTGGGCGAGACCCAGTACTTC
TRBJ2-7 | TRBV6-1 | NA | TRBD2 | 18 | CASSENSGGATSSYEQYF | TGTGCCAGCAGTGAAAATAGCGGGGGGGCGACGAGCTCCTACGAGCAGTACTTC
TRBJ2-4 | TRBV21-1 | NA | NA | 15 | CASSPRRTWKDIQYF | TGTGCCAGCAGCCCACGACGGACTTGGAAGGACATTCAGTACTTC
TRBJ2-7 | TRBV7-2 | NA | TRBD2 | 15 | CASSSWTSGAGEQYF | TGTGCCAGCAGCTCATGGACTAGCGGAGCCGGGGAGCAGTACTTC